The text below deals with one T cell receptor (beta chain). The specificity of this receptor is unknown. No base quality values were provided; no much bigger clone lies one nucleotide off. The data originate from a study of post-analysis software for immune sequencing data (dated by TCRdb to the mid-2010s). At the level of the whole study: Relapsing-remitting, secondary progressive and progressive-relapsing multiple sclerosis were recorded as disease courses, and subtype annotation was lacking for some patients. The patient repertoires were compared against fewer than twelve previously published healthy control repertoires obtained from donors aged about 6 to 27 years. A subset of samples was prepared in parallel using single-end sample barcoding, then pooled and co-amplified after Illumina adapter ligation.

To demonstrate the VDJtools post-analysis software, the study profiled TCR beta repertoires from the peripheral blood of about a dozen young patients with multiple sclerosis. The patients with multiple sclerosis were children and adolescents between about 6 and 17 years of age. Libraries came from PCR. These reads were obtained on an Illumina HiSeq 2500. To reduce PCR and sequencing biases, unique molecular identifiers were built into the TCR beta cDNA libraries. Approximately 500,000 cDNA molecules were obtained for every 1 to 10 million input T cells, so each molecule roughly corresponded to one T cell. The patient libraries were prepared and sequenced with the same protocol used for the earlier healthy control dataset. Samples belonging to the same batch were prepared together, multiplexed and sequenced on a shared HiSeq lane. Processing in the source paper ran as follows. MIGEC handled the raw barcoded reads, throwing out single-read molecular identifier groups before consensus assembly and CDR3 extraction. Clonotype tables were post-analysed with VDJtools, and diversity was normalized by down-sampling all datasets to the smallest sample size. In repertoire overlap clustering, CDR3 amino acid sequences, but not nucleotide sequences, were matched to correct batch-related cross-sample contamination. The public sequencing data were trimmed at Q25 with fastp and processed into clonotypes with MiXCR by TCRdb, which kept only in-frame beta chains. Rows merge per CDR3 protein into single entries with the most common DNA and genes. The V and J calls here are based on TCRdb, not the publication. The sample includes roughly 620,000 distinct CDR3 sequences, with about 40% observed a single time. More than 1.5% of the sample is taken by the ten largest.

The paper's findings and limits, for the study overall: The multiple sclerosis patient group was slightly younger than the control group. Strong co-clustering of samples prepared in the same batch was shown by direct clustering with F measure, prompting a batch-effect correction. Compared with controls, multiple sclerosis patients had significantly lower normalized Chao1 diversity, a finding suggesting substantial peripheral T-cell clonal expansion.

The TCR comes from a girl between 5 and 17 years old with multiple sclerosis. The sequenced material came from blood.

The CDR3 amino acid sequence is: CASSPPPWESTDTQYF. The DNA is as follows: TGTGCCAGCAGCCCCCCCCCGTGGGAAAGCACAGATACGCAGTATTTT. Recombination joined TRBV11-2 with TRBJ2-3; the D gene is unclear. There are 16 amino acids in the CDR3, from cysteine to phenylalanine inclusive. The read is trimmed to its CDR3 DNA, 48 bases read in frame from base 1. The germline V gene specifies SGHAT as CDR1 and FQNNGV as CDR2. Deletion took 5 bases off V and 0 bases off J, with a span of 15 bases between the germline ends.